Listed here are 10 T cell receptor beta chains from one sample, sequenced in a study of early T cells in non-severe SARS-CoV-2 infection. In TCRdb, the 5' RACE reads were re-called with MiXCR into one record per CDR3 protein. The table has approximately 65,000 distinct CDR3 sequences, roughly 15% seen once. Sequenced: whole blood. The receptor set was obtained from an adult who was a healthcare worker with PCR-confirmed SARS-CoV-2 infection or an uninfected control (not recorded which).

The table lists this clonotype with many counts. The chain carries TRBV20-1 and TRBJ1-4; maybe TRBD1 (6 bases). CDR1 is DFQATT and CDR2 is SNEGSKA in the germline V gene (reference sequence). The CDR3 spans 15 residues. Trimming shortened V by 1 base and J by 4 bases, and 13 bases separated the two germline ends. The CDR3 DNA sequence: TGCAGTGCTAGAGGGCCCGGGACAATTAATGAAAAACTGTTTTTT. Translation: CSARGPGTINEKLFF.

The genes are TRBV25-1 and TRBJ1-4, with D possibly TRBD1 on 5 matching bases. This CDR3 comprises 14 residues. Looked up from germline, CDR1 is MGHDK and CDR2 is SYGVNS. The germline V and J ends were trimmed by 4 bases and 3 bases, with 9 bases remaining between them. The CDR3 here is CASSGRVSNEKLFF. CDR3 sequence (DNA): TGTGCCAGCAGTGGCAGGGTGTCTAATGAAAAACTGTTTTTT. The full variable domain, completed using reference TRBV25-1 and TRBJ1-4, is EADIYQTPRYLVIGTGKKITLECSQTMGHDKMYWYQQDPGMELHLIHYSYGVNSTEKGDLSSESTVSRIRTEHFPLTLESARPSHTSQYLCASSGRVSNEKLFFGSGTQLSVL.

The sample holds a few counts of this clonotype. V usage is TRBV20-1 and J usage is TRBJ2-1; weak D call: TRBD1 (6 bases). The CDR3 totals 13 residues. The germline V gene has CDR1 DFQATT and CDR2 SNEGSKA (reference sequence). The V end lost 0 bases, the J end lost 5 bases, and 8 bases lay between the germline ends. CDR3 bases: TGCAGTGCTAGAGAGGGACAACACAATGAGCAGTTCTTC. Residues: CSAREGQHNEQFF.

The chain has TRBV12-3 or TRBV12-4 and TRBJ1-5; no clear D gene. CDR3 length: 12 amino acids. V lost 6 bases, J lost 4 bases, and 7 bases lay in between. CDR3 coding DNA: TGTGCCAGCAGCGAGACGAATCAGCCCCAGCATTTT. Translated: CASSETNQPQHF.

This clonotype was observed many times. The chain combines TRBV6-1 with TRBJ2-3; D remains unclear. The germline gives CDR1 MNHNS, CDR2 SASEGT. Trimming shortened V by 7 bases and J by 6 bases, and 11 bases separated the two germline ends. The CDR3 has 12 residues. DNA for the CDR3: TGTGCCAGCACCCCGATAATGGATACGCAGTATTTT. Protein: CASTPIMDTQYF.

This clonotype was seen many times. This chain uses TRBV7-3 with TRBJ2-3, with 7 bases identical to TRBD1. With 1 base clipped from V and 6 bases from J, the junction kept 7 bases outside the gene matches. CDR3 length equals 15 residues. Germline lookup yields CDR1 SGHTA and CDR2 FQGTGA. The CDR3 DNA reads as TGTGCCAGCAGCTTAAATGGTCTCAGGGGGGATACGCAGTATTTT. The encoded protein is CASSLNGLRGDTQYF.

This clonotype appeared a few times. This CDR3 reads CASSYRRTGRELFF. CDR3 nucleotide sequence: TGTGCCAGCAGTTACCGTCGGACAGGGAGGGAGCTGTTTTTT. The chain has TRBV6-2 or TRBV6-3 and TRBJ2-2; the match to TRBD1 covers 8 bases. CDR1 is MNHEY and CDR2 is SVGEGT in the germline V gene. Trimming took 2 bases from V and 9 from J; bases not matched to a gene: 5. There are 14 residues in the CDR3.

In its sample, this clonotype ranks as medium-sized. The chain couples TRBV4-3 to TRBJ2-7; 12 nucleotides align to TRBD2. The germline V gene has CDR1 LGHNA and CDR2 YSLEER. V dropped 0 bases and J dropped 4; count of bases not matched to a gene: 4. This CDR3 has 16 residues. CDR3 sequence: CASSQDATSGGYEQYF. CDR3 coding DNA: TGCGCCAGCAGCCAAGATGCGACTAGCGGGGGATACGAGCAGTACTTC.

Ten or more counts support this clonotype. The chain links TRBV2 to TRBJ2-1; TRBD2 matches 8 bases. The CDR3 has 14 amino acids. Germline values: CDR1 SNHLY, CDR2 FYNNEI. Germline trimming cut 9 bases from V and 8 bases from J; bases unmatched to any gene: 12. This CDR3 is CASNRGGQGYEQFF. The CDR3 DNA sequence: TGTGCCAGTAACCGGGGGGGCCAAGGGTATGAGCAGTTCTTC.

V and J are TRBV4-3 and TRBJ2-2; D call uncertain. V was clipped by 0 bases and J by 1 base, with 3 bases between them. From germline, CDR1 is LGHNA and CDR2 YSLEER. The CDR3 totals 14 residues. The CDR3 coding sequence is TGCGCCAGCAGCCAAGACATGAACACCGGGGAGCTGTTTTTT. Encoded protein: CASSQDMNTGELFF.